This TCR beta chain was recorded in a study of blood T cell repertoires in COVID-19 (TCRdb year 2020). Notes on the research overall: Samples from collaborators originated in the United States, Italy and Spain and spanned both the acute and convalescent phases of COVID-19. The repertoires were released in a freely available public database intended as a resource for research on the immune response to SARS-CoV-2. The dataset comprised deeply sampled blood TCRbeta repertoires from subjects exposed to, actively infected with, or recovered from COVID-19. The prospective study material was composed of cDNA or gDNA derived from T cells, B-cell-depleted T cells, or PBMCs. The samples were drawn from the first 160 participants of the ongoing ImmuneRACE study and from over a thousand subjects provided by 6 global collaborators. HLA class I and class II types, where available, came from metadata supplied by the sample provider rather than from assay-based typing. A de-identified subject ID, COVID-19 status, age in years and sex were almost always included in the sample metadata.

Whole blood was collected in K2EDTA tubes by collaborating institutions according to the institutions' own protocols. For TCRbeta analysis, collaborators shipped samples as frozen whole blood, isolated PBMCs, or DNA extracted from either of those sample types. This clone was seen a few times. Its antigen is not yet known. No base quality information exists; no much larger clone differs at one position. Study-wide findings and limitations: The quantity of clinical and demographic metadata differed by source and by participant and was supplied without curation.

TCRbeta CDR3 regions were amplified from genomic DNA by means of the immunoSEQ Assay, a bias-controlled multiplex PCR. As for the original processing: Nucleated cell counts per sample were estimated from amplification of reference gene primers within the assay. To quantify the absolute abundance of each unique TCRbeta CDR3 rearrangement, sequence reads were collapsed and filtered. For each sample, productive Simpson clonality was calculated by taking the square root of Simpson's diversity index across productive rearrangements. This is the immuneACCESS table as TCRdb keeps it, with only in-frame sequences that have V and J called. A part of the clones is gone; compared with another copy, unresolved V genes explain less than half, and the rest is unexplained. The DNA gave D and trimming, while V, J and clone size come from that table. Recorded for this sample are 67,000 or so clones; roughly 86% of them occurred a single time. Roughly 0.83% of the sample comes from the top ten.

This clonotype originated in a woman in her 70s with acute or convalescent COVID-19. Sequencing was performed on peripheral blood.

The CDR3 reads as follows: CASSARQGQKETQYF. The DNA sequence reads TGTGCCAGCAGCGCCCGACAGGGGCAGAAAGAGACCCAGTACTTC. The rearrangement combines TRBV9 with TRBJ2-5, with 8 bases in between that match TRBD1. From a lookup of the germline V gene, CDR1 and CDR2 are SGDLS and YYNGEE. Its CDR3 holds 15 amino acids, cysteine through phenylalanine. Only CDR3 DNA remains: 45 bases, in frame from the first base. Trimming removed 3 bases from V and 3 bases from J; the gene matches leave 7 bases unexplained.